The present entry profiles one T cell receptor beta chain with its context. Antigen unknown. The team made cDNA by running eight separate reactions for each sample. TCRdb reprocessed the 5' RACE reads, with one entry per CDR3 protein and no DNA. In all, the sample yields about 440,000 distinct CDR3 sequences. The data are from a study of monozygotic twins with inflammatory bowel disease. Study-wide findings and caveats: Variability may have been added to patient repertoires by differing immunosuppressive treatments.

The CDR3 has 16 amino acids. CDR1 and CDR2 from the germline V gene are MNHEY and SVGAGI. The chain has TRBV6-5 and TRBJ1-2; absent DNA, TCRdb's TRBD1 call cannot be checked. The source of this sequence is a human donor with ulcerative colitis or Crohn's disease, or a healthy co-twin of an affected twin (not recorded which). Sequencing was carried out using blood. Here the CDR3 reads CASSWTPGTIGYGYTF.